One sample yielded the 31 T cell receptor beta chains listed below, sequenced in a study of blood T cell repertoires in COVID-19. The table came from immunoSEQ multiplex PCR; TCRdb's copy has only in-frame clones and leaves some out. The sample shows over 95,000 clones, 85% to 90% of them seen only once. The sample consisted of peripheral blood. These receptors all come from a human donor with acute or convalescent COVID-19. The donor label of this sample is uncertain.

CDR3 bases: TGCGCCAGCAGGGTAGGAGTGAACACCGGGGAGCTGTTTTTT. Protein: CASRVGVNTGELFF. This chain uses TRBV5-1 with TRBJ2-2; D remains ambiguous. In germline, CDR1 is SGHRS, CDR2 YFSETQ. The CDR3 spans 14 residues. V shed 5 bases and J shed 1 base, with 9 bases lying between them. Variable domain in full (rest from reference TRBV5-1 and TRBJ2-2): KAGVTQTPRYLIKTRGQQVTLSCSPISGHRSVSWYQQTPGQGLQFLFEYFSETQRNKGNFPGRFSGRQFSNSRSEMNVSTLELGDSALYLCASRVGVNTGELFFGEGSRLTVL.

This rearrangement joins TRBV28 to TRBJ1-4, with D unclear. Trimming took off 4 bases at V and 7 bases at J, with 13 bases between the two ends. The CDR3 is made up of 14 amino acids. Germline assignment: CDR1 MDHEN and CDR2 SYDVKM. The CDR3 sequence: CASSSMLDREKLFF. CDR3 nucleotides: TGTGCCAGCAGTTCCATGTTAGATCGTGAAAAACTGTTTTTT.

The rearrangement uses TRBV28 and TRBJ1-5; D uncertain. Germline V gives CDR1 MDHEN, CDR2 SYDVKM. V was pared by 3 bases and J by 4 bases, with 10 bases between. The CDR3 contains 14 residues. CDR3 sequence: CASSLEVTNQPQHF. CDR3 DNA sequence: TGTGCCAGCAGTTTGGAGGTTACGAATCAGCCCCAGCATTTT.

The chain recombines TRBV20-1 with TRBJ1-2, with D unclear. In germline, CDR1 is DFQATT, CDR2 SNEGSKA (reference sequence). CDR3 size: 9 residues. The V gene lost 7 bases and the J gene lost 7 bases, with 7 bases spanning the gap. CDR3: CSVLAGYTF. The CDR3 nucleotides are TGCAGTGTTTTGGCTGGCTACACCTTC.

V usage is TRBV29-1 and J usage is TRBJ2-4; 7 bases line up with TRBD1. Germline lookup yields CDR1 SQVTM and CDR2 ANQGSEA. The ends lost 5 bases at V and 1 base at J; junction bases unmatched: 5. The CDR3 spans 14 residues. The DNA of the CDR3 is TGCAGCGTTCAACAGGGACAGGCCAAAAACATTCAGTACTTC. Residues: CSVQQGQAKNIQYF.

The count of this clone is one. V gene TRBV7-3 combines with J gene TRBJ2-6; 8 bases are a match to TRBD1. CDR1 and CDR2 (germline): SGHTA, FQGTGA. This CDR3 comprises 16 residues. V dropped 5 bases and J dropped 4; count of bases not matched to a gene: 7. CDR3 protein: CASSALTGAGANVLTF. The CDR3 DNA is TGTGCCAGCAGCGCCTTGACAGGGGCAGGGGCCAACGTCCTGACTTTC.

This chain connects TRBV19 to TRBJ1-4; tentative D call: TRBD1 (5 bases). The V and J ends lost 11 bases and 6 bases respectively, with 13 bases between them. This CDR3 has 12 residues. Germline V gene sequence: CDR1 LNHDA, CDR2 SQIVND (reference sequence). CDR3 in amino acids: CACGTPDEKLFF. The CDR3 nucleotides read TGTGCCTGCGGGACTCCGGATGAAAAACTGTTTTTT.

DNA of the CDR3: TGCGCCAGCAGCCAAGGGCCCAGGTCTTACACAGATACGCAGTATTTT. Its translation: CASSQGPRSYTDTQYF. The chain is built from TRBV4-1 and TRBJ2-3, with D hard to call. Germline V CDR1 and CDR2: MGHRA, YSYEKL. This CDR3 is 16 amino acids long. V was pared by 1 base and J by 2 bases, with 13 bases between.

This clone showed up just once. J is TRBJ2-5 and V is TRBV27, with TRBD2 identical over 8 bases. V dropped 1 base and J dropped 4; count of bases not matched to a gene: 2. The length of the CDR3 is 14 residues. CDR1 MNHEY and CDR2 SMNVEV come from the germline V gene (reference sequence). DNA of the CDR3: TGTGCCAGCAGTTTATTTCGGGAGGGAGAGACCCAGTACTTC. Translating it yields CASSLFREGETQYF.

The V and J genes are TRBV3-1 (or the pseudogene TRBV3-2) and TRBJ2-7, with 11 positions matching TRBD2. Germline CDR1 is LGHDT and CDR2 is YNNKEL (reference sequence). This CDR3 contains 15 residues. The ends lost 3 bases at V and 2 bases at J; junction bases unmatched: 3. The CDR3 reads CASSQGLAAAYEQYF. CDR3 DNA sequence: TGTGCCAGCAGCCAGGGACTAGCGGCCGCCTACGAGCAGTACTTC.

The count of this clone is one. V is TRBV6-5 and J is TRBJ1-2; TRBD1 matches at 7 bases. This CDR3 has 13 amino acids. Looked up from germline, CDR1 is MNHEY and CDR2 is SVGAGI. With 5 bases clipped from V and 7 bases from J, the junction kept 7 bases outside the gene matches. CDR3 bases: TGTGCCAGCAGTCTGACAGGGTCCCGTGGCTACACCTTC. This sequence encodes CASSLTGSRGYTF.

V usage is TRBV18 and J usage is TRBJ1-1, with 9 positions matching TRBD1. V shed 3 bases and J 7 bases; nucleotides not matched to a gene: 18. Germline loops: CDR1 KGHSH, CDR2 LQKENI. The length of the CDR3 is 18 residues. The CDR3 protein is CASSPLPRPGTGKNEAFF. The CDR3 bases are TGTGCCAGCTCACCCCTACCGCGCCCCGGGACAGGGAAAAATGAAGCTTTCTTT.

The V and J genes are TRBV10-3 and TRBJ1-2, with TRBD1 matching over 8 bases. The CDR3 is 15 residues long. With V trimmed by 10 bases and J by 4 bases, 14 bases remained unmatched. Germline CDR1 is ENHRY and CDR2 is SYGVKD. CDR3 region: CATLGETGEAYGYTF. In DNA form, the CDR3 reads TGTGCCACCCTAGGGGAGACAGGGGAGGCCTATGGCTACACCTTC.

This clone appeared a single time. V and J are TRBV6-2 or TRBV6-3 and TRBJ1-5; D is uncertain. The CDR3 extends over 17 amino acids. Germline CDR1 reads MNHEY; CDR2 reads SVGEGT. V was cut by 0 bases and J by 0 bases, with 12 bases left in between. CDR3 nucleotide sequence: TGTGCCAGCAGTTACTCGAGGAGGCGGGATAGCAATCAGCCCCAGCATTTT. Protein product: CASSYSRRRDSNQPQHF.

This chain links TRBV29-1 with TRBJ2-3; TRBD2 matches at 7 bases. Germline V CDR1 and CDR2: SQVTM, ANQGSEA. The CDR3 is made up of 13 amino acids. V lost 5 bases and J lost 4; bases outside the gene matches: 6. The CDR3 protein is CSVQWREPDTQYF. CDR3 DNA sequence: TGCAGCGTTCAATGGCGGGAGCCAGATACGCAGTATTTT.

The genes are TRBV10-3 and TRBJ1-5; D is possibly TRBD1 (6 bases). The CDR3 length is 14 residues. The germline CDR1 and CDR2 sequences are ENHRY and SYGVKD. The V end lost 3 bases, the J end lost 3 bases, and 9 bases lay between the germline ends. The chain's CDR3 is CAISEGQHNQPQHF. For the CDR3, the DNA is TGTGCCATCAGTGAAGGACAGCACAATCAGCCCCAGCATTTT.

The J gene is TRBJ2-2, the V gene TRBV11-3; D remains unclear. CDR1 SGHNT and CDR2 YENEEA come from the germline V gene. Trimming shortened V by 0 bases and J by 4 bases, and 3 bases separated the two germline ends. The CDR3 extends over 13 amino acids. The CDR3 sequence: CASSLDGTGELFF. CDR3 sequence (DNA): TGTGCCAGCAGCTTAGACGGCACCGGGGAGCTGTTTTTT.

V is TRBV10-3 and J is TRBJ1-3; possibly TRBD1 for D (5 bases). The V gene's germline CDR1 is ENHRY and CDR2 SYGVKD. CDR3 length equals 13 residues. V lost 10 bases, J lost 1 base, and 11 bases lay in between. CDR3 bases: TGTGCCACGGAGGGGATTTCTGGAAACACCATATATTTT. Translated: CATEGISGNTIYF.

This chain joins TRBV11-2 and TRBJ2-2; TRBD2 agrees at 7 bases. Unmatched junction bases numbered 18, after V lost 5 bases and J lost 6 bases. This CDR3 contains 18 residues. CDR1 is SGHAT and CDR2 is FQNNGV in the germline V gene. The CDR3 protein is CASSHLNRAAGVAGELFF. The DNA for the CDR3 is TGTGCCAGCAGCCATTTGAATCGTGCGGCGGGGGTTGCCGGGGAGCTGTTTTTT.

As for this clone: At the DNA level, this CDR3 is encoded by other sequences in the same sample as well. This chain joins TRBV6-5 and TRBJ1-2; maybe TRBD1 (6 bases). The CDR3 covers 14 residues. Between the trimmed V and J ends, which lost 0 bases and 4 bases, there was a span of 9 bases. Germline V gene lookup returns CDR1 MNHEY and CDR2 SVGAGI. This chain's CDR3 is CASSYSTGPYGYTF. The CDR3 DNA sequence: TGTGCCAGCAGTTACTCGACAGGTCCCTATGGCTACACCTTC.

This clone turned up a few times. The rearrangement uses TRBV18 and TRBJ1-1; D is perhaps TRBD1 (5 bases). Germline assignment: CDR1 KGHSH and CDR2 LQKENI. The CDR3 runs 12 residues. V lost 10 bases and J lost 4, with 13 bases in between. CDR3 region: CATQQESTEAFF. The CDR3 DNA sequence: TGTGCCACTCAACAGGAGAGCACTGAAGCTTTCTTT.

The CDR3 DNA sequence: TGTGCCAGCAGTGAACAGGGACCCACTGAAGCTTTCTTT. Translated, it gives CASSEQGPTEAFF. The J gene is TRBJ1-1, the V gene TRBV6-4; D may be TRBD1 (6 bases). The CDR3 spans 13 residues. The germline CDR1 and CDR2 sequences are MRHNA and SNTAGT. V was pared by 3 bases and J by 4 bases, with 9 bases between.

The V gene is TRBV7-9, the J gene TRBJ1-2; 8 bases fit TRBD1. CDR1 is SEHNR and CDR2 is FQNEAQ in the germline V gene (reference sequence). V was clipped by 5 bases and J by 4 bases; unmatched bases: 9. This CDR3 has 15 residues. The CDR3 is CASSIGQGDLYGYTF. DNA of the CDR3: TGTGCCAGCAGCATAGGACAGGGCGATCTCTATGGCTACACCTTC. Combining the CDR3 with reference TRBV7-9 and TRBJ1-2 gives the whole variable domain DTGVSQNPRHKITKRGQNVTFRCDPISEHNRLYWYRQTLGQGPEFLTYFQNEAQLEKSRLLSDRFSAERPKGSFSTLEIQRTEQGDSAMYLCASSIGQGDLYGYTFGSGTRLTVV.

This chain links TRBV19 with TRBJ1-5; D may be TRBD1 (6 bases). This CDR3 has 17 amino acids. Trimming removed 3 bases at V and 2 bases at J, with 17 bases between. The germline V gene encodes CDR1 LNHDA and CDR2 SQIVND (reference sequence). The CDR3 reads CASSIPMRGAGNQPQHF. CDR3 nucleotide sequence: TGTGCCAGTAGTATCCCCATGCGGGGGGCTGGCAATCAGCCCCAGCATTTT.

The CDR3 region has the DNA TGTGCCAGCAGCTTAGGACAGGGGGCTTTTGATGAGCAGTTCTTC. It is translated as CASSLGQGAFDEQFF. The chain is built from TRBV7-9 and TRBJ2-1; TRBD1 matches 10 bases. The CDR3 is 15 residues long. CDR1 and CDR2 from the germline V gene are SEHNR and FQNEAQ (reference sequence). V shed 1 base, J shed 8 bases, and the junction held 5 bases outside the gene matches.

The rearrangement uses TRBV4-1 and TRBJ2-7; 7 positions agree with TRBD2. There are 15 residues in the CDR3. Germline V gene sequence: CDR1 MGHRA, CDR2 YSYEKL. Trimming cost V 0 bases and J 2 bases; bases outside gene matches: 4. CDR3 in DNA: TGCGCCAGCAGCCAAGATCCAGCGGGGACCTACGAGCAGTACTTC. This codes for CASSQDPAGTYEQYF.

The chain couples TRBV30 to TRBJ1-6; D remains unclear. Per germline, CDR1 GTSNPN and CDR2 SVGIG (reference sequence). CDR3 length: 13 amino acids. Trimming stripped 2 bases from V and 13 bases from J, with 15 bases between. CDR3 DNA sequence: TGTGCCTGGAGTATGGACTCACGCAGGCCCCTCCACTTT. It encodes CAWSMDSRRPLHF.

The chain uses TRBV2 and TRBJ2-1; 7 nucleotides align to TRBD2. CDR1 and CDR2 (germline): SNHLY, FYNNEI. Losses at the gene ends were 8 bases for V and 6 bases for J; bases not matched to a gene: 7. The CDR3 extends over 13 amino acids. As DNA, the CDR3 is TGTGCCAGCCTTGGGGACTATTTCAATGAGCAGTTCTTC. Amino acids: CASLGDYFNEQFF.

The chain links TRBV30 to TRBJ2-1, with TRBD2 as a possible D gene (5 bases). CDR1 and CDR2 from the germline V gene are GTSNPN and SVGIG (reference sequence). The CDR3 sequence is 15 residues long. V was cut by 0 bases and J by 3 bases, with 12 bases left in between. The CDR3 here is CAWSVVAGDYNEQFF. The CDR3 coding sequence is TGTGCCTGGAGTGTAGTTGCGGGCGACTACAATGAGCAGTTCTTC.

The chain combines TRBV18 with TRBJ1-2; 8 bases are a match to TRBD1. The V gene's germline CDR1 is KGHSH and CDR2 LQKENI. This CDR3 is 15 amino acids long. Trimming removed 3 bases from V and 5 bases from J; junction bases left unmatched: 8. Written as DNA, the CDR3 is TGTGCCAGCTCACCCCCCGGACAGGGAGGGTATGGCTACACCTTC. Its translation: CASSPPGQGGYGYTF.

V usage is TRBV5-8 and J usage is TRBJ1-4, with TRBD1 matching over 7 bases. J was trimmed by 1 base and V by 4 bases; bases with no gene match: 1. The CDR3 totals 14 residues. Germline CDR1 reads SGHTS; CDR2 reads YDEGEE. The CDR3 bases are TGTGCCAGCAGCCGACAGGGAACTAATGAAAAACTGTTTTTT. It encodes CASSRQGTNEKLFF.